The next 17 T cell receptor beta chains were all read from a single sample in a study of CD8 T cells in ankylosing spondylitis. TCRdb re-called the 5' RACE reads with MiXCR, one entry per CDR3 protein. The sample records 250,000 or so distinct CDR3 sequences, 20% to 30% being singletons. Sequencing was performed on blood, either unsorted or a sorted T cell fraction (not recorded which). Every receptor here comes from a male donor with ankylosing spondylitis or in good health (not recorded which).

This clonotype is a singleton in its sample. CDR3 amino acids: CASSFRGYTEAFF. CDR3 nucleotides: TGTGCCAGCAGTTTCAGGGGATACACTGAAGCTTTCTTT. The chain has TRBV27 and TRBJ1-1, with D possibly being TRBD1 (6 bases). Germline CDR1 is MNHEY and CDR2 is SMNVEV (reference sequence). The CDR3 spans 13 residues. V gave up 3 bases and J gave up 3 bases, with 8 bases separating them.

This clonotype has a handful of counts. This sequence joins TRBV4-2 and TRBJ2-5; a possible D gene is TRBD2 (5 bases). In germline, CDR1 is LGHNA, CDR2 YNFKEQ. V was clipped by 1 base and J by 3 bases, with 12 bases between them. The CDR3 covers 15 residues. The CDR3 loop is CASSQGQRTKETQYF. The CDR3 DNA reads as TGTGCCAGCAGCCAAGGCCAGCGGACCAAAGAGACCCAGTACTTC.

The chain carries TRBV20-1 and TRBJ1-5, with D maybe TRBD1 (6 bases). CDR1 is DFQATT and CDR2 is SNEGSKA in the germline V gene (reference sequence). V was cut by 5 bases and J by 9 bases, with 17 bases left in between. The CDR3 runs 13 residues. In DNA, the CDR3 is TGCAGTGCTTCTACAGGGACCCAAGGGCCCCAGCATTTT. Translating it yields CSASTGTQGPQHF.

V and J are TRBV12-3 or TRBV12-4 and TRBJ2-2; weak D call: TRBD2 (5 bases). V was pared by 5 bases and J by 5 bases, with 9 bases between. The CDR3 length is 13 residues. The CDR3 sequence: CASSPSGTGELFF. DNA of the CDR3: TGTGCCAGCAGTCCCTCGGGGACCGGGGAGCTGTTTTTT.

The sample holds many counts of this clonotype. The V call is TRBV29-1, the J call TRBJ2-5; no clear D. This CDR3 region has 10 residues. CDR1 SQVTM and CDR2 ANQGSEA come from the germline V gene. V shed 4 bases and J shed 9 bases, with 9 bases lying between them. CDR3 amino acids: CSVVERAQYF. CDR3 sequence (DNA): TGCAGCGTTGTCGAACGGGCCCAGTACTTC.

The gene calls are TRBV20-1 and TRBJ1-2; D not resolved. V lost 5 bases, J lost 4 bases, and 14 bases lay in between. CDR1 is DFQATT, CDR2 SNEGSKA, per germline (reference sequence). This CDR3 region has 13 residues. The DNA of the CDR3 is TGCAGTGCTTCCAATGACCGACGCTATGGCTACACCTTC. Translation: CSASNDRRYGYTF.

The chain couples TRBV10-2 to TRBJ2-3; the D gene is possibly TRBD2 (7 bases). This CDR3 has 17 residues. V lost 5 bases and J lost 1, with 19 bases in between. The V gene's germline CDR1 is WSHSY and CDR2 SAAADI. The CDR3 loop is CASSILYKGGRTDTQYF. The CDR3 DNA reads TGCGCCAGCAGTATTTTGTATAAGGGGGGGCGCACAGATACGCAGTATTTT.

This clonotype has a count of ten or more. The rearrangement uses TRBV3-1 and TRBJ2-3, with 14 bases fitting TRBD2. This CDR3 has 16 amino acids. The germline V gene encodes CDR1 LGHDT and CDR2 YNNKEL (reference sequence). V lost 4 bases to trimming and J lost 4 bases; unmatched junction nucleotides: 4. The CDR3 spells CASSRGTSGGADTQYF. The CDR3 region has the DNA TGTGCCAGCAGCCGGGGGACTAGCGGGGGCGCAGATACGCAGTATTTT.

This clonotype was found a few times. The chain's CDR3 is CASSVGRGSSEQYF. The CDR3 coding sequence is TGTGCCAGCAGCGTAGGCAGGGGAAGTTCCGAGCAGTACTTC. The chain recombines TRBV9 with TRBJ2-7; perhaps TRBD1 as D (6 bases). The V gene's germline CDR1 is SGDLS and CDR2 YYNGEE. The germline V and J ends were trimmed by 0 bases and 6 bases, with 13 bases remaining between them. There are 14 residues in the CDR3.

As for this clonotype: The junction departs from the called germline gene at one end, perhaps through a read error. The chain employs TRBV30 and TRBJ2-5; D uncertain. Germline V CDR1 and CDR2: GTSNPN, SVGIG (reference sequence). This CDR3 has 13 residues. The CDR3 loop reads CAWSAPGLESQYF. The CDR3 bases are TGTGCCTGGAGTGCACCCGGATTAGAGTCCCAGTACTTC.

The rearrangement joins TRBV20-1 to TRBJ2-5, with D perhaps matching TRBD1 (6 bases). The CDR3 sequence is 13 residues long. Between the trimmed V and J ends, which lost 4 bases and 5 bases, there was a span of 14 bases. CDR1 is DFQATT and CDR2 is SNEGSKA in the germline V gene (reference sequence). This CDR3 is CSATRGGVETQYF. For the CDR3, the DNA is TGCAGTGCTACCCGAGGGGGTGTGGAGACCCAGTACTTC.

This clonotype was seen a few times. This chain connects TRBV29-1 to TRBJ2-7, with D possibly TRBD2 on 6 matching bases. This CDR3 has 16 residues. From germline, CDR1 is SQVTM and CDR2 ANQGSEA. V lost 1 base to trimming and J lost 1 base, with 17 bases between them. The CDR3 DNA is TGCAGCGTTGAAGGTCTCGGGGCAGGGAGGTCCTACGAGCAGTACTTC. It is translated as CSVEGLGAGRSYEQYF.

The CDR3 DNA follows: TGTGCCAGCAGCGTTGGGTGGCTGGAGACCCAGTACTTC. Its translation is CASSVGWLETQYF. This chain joins TRBV9 and TRBJ2-5; D remains ambiguous. Germline V CDR1 and CDR2: SGDLS, YYNGEE. V was clipped by 2 bases and J by 5 bases, with 10 bases between them. There are 13 residues in the CDR3.

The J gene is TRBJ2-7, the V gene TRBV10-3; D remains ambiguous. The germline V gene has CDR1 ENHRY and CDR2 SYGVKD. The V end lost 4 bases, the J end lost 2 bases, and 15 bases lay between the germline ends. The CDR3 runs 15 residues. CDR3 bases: TGTGCCATCAGTGGGGCCCCAGAGAACCCCTACGAGCAGTACTTC. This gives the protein CAISGAPENPYEQYF.

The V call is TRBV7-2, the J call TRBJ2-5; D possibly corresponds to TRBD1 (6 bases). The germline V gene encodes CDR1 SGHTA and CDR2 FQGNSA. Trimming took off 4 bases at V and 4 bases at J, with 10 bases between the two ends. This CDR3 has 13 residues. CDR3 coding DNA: TGTGCCAGCAGCTCAGGGGTGCTAGAGACCCAGTACTTC. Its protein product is CASSSGVLETQYF.

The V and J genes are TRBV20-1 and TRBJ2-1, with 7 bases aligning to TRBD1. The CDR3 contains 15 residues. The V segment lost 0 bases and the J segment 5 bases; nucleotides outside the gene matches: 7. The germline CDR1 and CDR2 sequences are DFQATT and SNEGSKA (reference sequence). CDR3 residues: CSAREPGTANNEQFF. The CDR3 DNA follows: TGCAGTGCTAGAGAACCCGGGACAGCAAACAATGAGCAGTTCTTC.

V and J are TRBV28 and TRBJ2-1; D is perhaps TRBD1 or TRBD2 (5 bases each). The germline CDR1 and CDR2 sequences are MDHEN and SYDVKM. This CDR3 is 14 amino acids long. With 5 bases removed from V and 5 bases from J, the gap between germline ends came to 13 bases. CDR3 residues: CASSPGTDNNEQFF. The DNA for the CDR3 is TGTGCCAGCAGTCCTGGGACGGATAACAATGAGCAGTTCTTC.